This TCR beta chain was retrieved from a study of T cell responses to AZD1222 COVID-19 vaccine. This clone was counted once. Its antigen is undetermined. The study's findings and limits: Spike regions recognized by vaccine-associated CD4 TCRs spanned the protein, led by 160-218 and 743-854. Variant regions that are unmutated are reportedly the target of nearly half of spike-specific TCRs.

Some clones are missing from TCRdb's copy, which holds only in-frame ones; the method was immunoSEQ multiplex PCR. Of about 110,000 clones listed, about nine tenths are singletons. The sequence derives from an adult in good health. Sequences were derived from peripheral blood, sampled on day 0 of MenACWY control vaccination.

The CDR3 sequence: CASSQGQNNEQFF. CDR3 DNA: TGTGCCAGCTCACAGGGACAGAACAATGAGCAGTTCTTC. The chain has TRBV18 and TRBJ2-1, with 7 bases matching TRBD1. V lost 4 bases, J lost 5 bases, and 2 bases stayed unmatched. Germline V CDR1 and CDR2: KGHSH, LQKENI. This CDR3 comprises 13 residues.